Each of the 32 T cell receptor beta chains below was sequenced from the same sample in a study of OX40 agonist ivuxolimab in advanced cancers. Method: immunoSEQ multiplex PCR; TCRdb's copy keeps in-frame clones and lacks some. The data contain under 20,000 clones, roughly 84% of them seen just once; the ten biggest clones take up more than 30%. Sequences were derived from CD4+ or CD8+ T cells sorted from blood, sampled in a trial of the OX40 agonist ivuxolimab. Source of these receptors: an adult with an advanced solid tumor such as melanoma, head and neck, liver or kidney cancer.

The V gene is TRBV7-9, the J gene TRBJ1-1, with 8 bases fitting TRBD1. Germline CDR1 SEHNR, CDR2 FQNEAQ (reference sequence). The junction had 2 bases not matched to a gene; V was cut back by 1 base and J by 4 bases. This CDR3 region has 14 residues. The CDR3 loop is CASSLGTGTTEAFF. CDR3 bases: TGTGCCAGCAGCTTAGGGACAGGGACCACTGAAGCTTTCTTT.

This chain connects TRBV19 to TRBJ1-4; tentatively, D is TRBD1 (5 bases). The CDR3 runs to 13 residues. CDR1 and CDR2 (germline): LNHDA, SQIVND (reference sequence). The V end lost 6 bases, the J end lost 2 bases, and 7 bases lay between the germline ends. CDR3: CASRQDTNEKLFF. CDR3 nucleotides: TGTGCCAGTAGACAGGACACTAATGAAAAACTGTTTTTT.

The chain combines TRBV29-1 with TRBJ2-5, with TRBD2 matching over 7 bases. This CDR3 is built from 12 residues. Germline lookup yields CDR1 SQVTM and CDR2 ANQGSEA. V was clipped by 4 bases and J by 1 base; unmatched bases: 0. This CDR3 is CSVGGGQETQYF. DNA for the CDR3: TGCAGCGTTGGCGGGGGCCAAGAGACCCAGTACTTC.

The V and J genes are TRBV5-6 and TRBJ1-4; the match to TRBD1 covers 7 bases. Looked up from germline, CDR1 is SGHDT and CDR2 is YYEEEE. V lost 0 bases, J lost 4 bases, and 0 bases stayed unmatched. This CDR3 contains 14 residues. In DNA, the CDR3 is TGTGCCAGCAGCTTGGGACAGGGTAATGAAAAACTGTTTTTT. Amino acids: CASSLGQGNEKLFF. Variable domain in full (rest from reference TRBV5-6 and TRBJ1-4): DAGVTQSPTHLIKTRGQQVTLRCSPKSGHDTVSWYQQALGQGPQFIFQYYEEEERQRGNFPDRFSGHQFPNYSSELNVNALLLGDSALYLCASSLGQGNEKLFFGSGTQLSVL.

The rearrangement uses TRBV19 and TRBJ1-5; 8 nucleotides align to TRBD1. Per the germline V gene, CDR1 is LNHDA and CDR2 is SQIVND (reference sequence). V shed 6 bases and J 4 bases; nucleotides not matched to a gene: 11. The CDR3 length is 16 residues. The CDR3 loop reads CASRGGSGGRNQPQHF. The CDR3 DNA sequence: TGTGCCAGTAGGGGAGGGTCAGGGGGCCGGAATCAGCCCCAGCATTTT.

This clone was found a few times. The chain has TRBV7-2 and TRBJ2-3; 9 bases agree with TRBD2. Germline V gene sequence: CDR1 SGHTA, CDR2 FQGNSA. V was pared by 7 bases and J by 7 bases, with 6 bases of the junction left unmatched. The CDR3 is made up of 13 amino acids. The CDR3 region is CASTGTSKNTQYF. In DNA, the CDR3 is TGTGCCAGCACCGGGACTAGCAAAAATACGCAGTATTTT.

This chain links TRBV10-1 with TRBJ2-1, with 7 bases fitting TRBD2. CDR3 length: 14 amino acids. The V and J ends lost 4 bases and 8 bases, in that order; junction bases with no gene match: 8. Germline V gene sequence: CDR1 WNHNN, CDR2 SYGVQD (reference sequence). This chain's CDR3 is CASSGNRAGDEQFF. CDR3 nucleotides: TGCGCCAGCAGTGGGAACCGGGCGGGAGATGAGCAGTTCTTC.

This clone was detected once. This chain connects TRBV5-4 to TRBJ2-3, with 11 bases lining up with TRBD2. V lost 4 bases and J lost 3; bases outside the gene matches: 7. This CDR3 has 16 amino acids. Germline CDR1 reads SGHNT; CDR2 reads YYREEE (reference sequence). The CDR3 region is CASSTLGTSGTDTQYF. CDR3 coding DNA: TGTGCCAGCAGCACTTTAGGGACTAGCGGTACAGATACGCAGTATTTT.

The chain couples TRBV6-1 to TRBJ2-1, with unresolved D. The V end lost 6 bases, the J end lost 4 bases, and 16 bases lay between the germline ends. This CDR3 contains 15 residues. Per the germline V gene, CDR1 is MNHNS and CDR2 is SASEGT. Written as DNA, the CDR3 is TGTGCCAGCAGCCAGGCAGGTCAAAGGTACAATGAGCAGTTCTTC. Its translation: CASSQAGQRYNEQFF.

The chain combines TRBV5-1 with TRBJ2-5; the D is unclear. Germline V gene lookup returns CDR1 SGHRS and CDR2 YFSETQ. The CDR3 has 15 amino acids. Between the trimmed V and J ends, which lost 0 bases and 5 bases, there was a span of 14 bases. CDR3: CASSLEGAGPETQYF. The CDR3 nucleotides are TGCGCCAGCAGCTTGGAAGGAGCAGGTCCGGAGACCCAGTACTTC.

The V gene is TRBV29-1, the J gene TRBJ1-2, with D tentatively TRBD1 (6 bases). CDR1 and CDR2 from the germline V gene are SQVTM and ANQGSEA. V was cut by 4 bases and J by 7 bases, with 13 bases left in between. The CDR3 has 12 residues. The CDR3 region is CSVAQGKVGYTF. The DNA of the CDR3 is TGCAGCGTTGCACAGGGAAAGGTTGGCTACACCTTC.

In this sample, this clone turned up once. The chain has TRBV5-4 and TRBJ2-1; 7 bases are shared with TRBD2. CDR1 is SGHNT and CDR2 is YYREEE in the germline V gene (reference sequence). The length of the CDR3 is 17 residues. Unmatched junction bases numbered 7, after V lost 1 base and J lost 0 bases. The CDR3 region is CASSLISSGSSYNEQFF. In DNA, the CDR3 is TGTGCCAGCAGCTTGATTTCTAGCGGAAGCTCCTACAATGAGCAGTTCTTC.

The chain employs TRBV7-6 and TRBJ2-3; D is unresolved. V was trimmed by 1 base and J by 8 bases, leaving 10 bases between them. The CDR3 is made up of 13 amino acids. In germline, CDR1 is SGHVS, CDR2 FNYEAQ. CDR3 in DNA: TGTGCCAGCAGCTTAGACTCAAGGTCTACGCAGTATTTT. Its protein product is CASSLDSRSTQYF. Full variable domain (remainder filled in from reference TRBV7-6 and TRBJ2-3): GAGVSQSPRYKVTKRGQDVALRCDPISGHVSLYWYRQALGQGPEFLTYFNYEAQQDKSGLPNDRFSAERPEGSISTLTIQRTEQRDSAMYRCASSLDSRSTQYFGPGTRLTVL.

The genes are TRBV18 and TRBJ2-3; D is ambiguous. The CDR3 spans 11 residues. With 3 bases removed from V and 8 bases from J, the gap between germline ends came to 6 bases. From germline, CDR1 is KGHSH and CDR2 LQKENI. This CDR3 reads CASSPDGTQYF. The CDR3 DNA reads as TGTGCCAGCTCACCCGATGGTACGCAGTATTTT.

This chain uses TRBV19 with TRBJ2-2, with D uncertain. CDR3 size: 14 residues. Trimming cost V 4 bases and J 2 bases, with 8 bases left between them. From germline, CDR1 is LNHDA and CDR2 SQIVND (reference sequence). CDR3 DNA: TGTGCCAGTAGTAATAGGCCCAACACCGGGGAGCTGTTTTTT. Protein: CASSNRPNTGELFF.

CDR3 amino acids: CASSLAKSRASYEQYF. The CDR3, as DNA: TGTGCCAGCAGCTTAGCAAAATCCCGGGCCTCCTACGAGCAGTACTTC. The rearrangement joins TRBV7-9 to TRBJ2-7, with unresolved D. V was pared by 0 bases and J by 0 bases, with 12 bases between. CDR1 is SEHNR, CDR2 FQNEAQ, per germline (reference sequence). The CDR3 extends over 16 amino acids.

The chain couples TRBV7-5 to TRBJ2-7; the D segment call TRBD2 is taken from the table without a DNA check. TRBV7-5 is an annotated pseudogene. The CDR3 totals 16 residues. CDR3 coding DNA: TGTGCCAGCAGCTTAGAGTTTAGTCAATCCCCCTACGAGCAGTACTTC. Amino acid sequence: CASSLEFSQSPYEQYF.

The chain has TRBV27 and TRBJ2-2; 7 bases are shared with TRBD2. The CDR3 runs to 16 residues. Germline lookup yields CDR1 MNHEY and CDR2 SMNVEV (reference sequence). V shed 3 bases, J shed 5 bases, and the junction held 9 bases outside the gene matches. The CDR3 DNA reads as TGTGCCAGCAGTTTTAGCGGGCAGGGAGGGACCGGGGAGCTGTTTTTT. It specifies CASSFSGQGGTGELFF.

This clone showed up just once. The chain uses TRBV13 and TRBJ1-5; D uncertain. The germline CDR1 and CDR2 sequences are PRHDT and FYEKMQ (reference sequence). This CDR3 has 12 residues. V lost 6 bases and J lost 1, with 4 bases in between. The CDR3 nucleotides are TGTGCCAGCAGTAAAAGCAATCAGCCCCAGCATTTT. Its translation: CASSKSNQPQHF.

The V gene is TRBV7-9, the J gene TRBJ2-1; the D call may be TRBD1 or TRBD2 (5 bases each). CDR1 is SEHNR, CDR2 FQNEAQ, per germline (reference sequence). The CDR3 totals 14 residues. The V gene lost 7 bases and the J gene lost 3 bases, with 13 bases spanning the gap. CDR3: CASNRDEHYNEQFF. In nucleotides, the CDR3 is TGTGCCAGCAACCGGGACGAGCACTACAATGAGCAGTTCTTC. Full variable domain (outside the CDR3, taken from reference TRBV7-9 and TRBJ2-1): DTGVSQNPRHKITKRGQNVTFRCDPISEHNRLYWYRQTLGQGPEFLTYFQNEAQLEKSRLLSDRFSAERPKGSFSTLEIQRTEQGDSAMYLCASNRDEHYNEQFFGPGTRLTVL.

This chain connects TRBV5-1 to TRBJ2-3; D is ambiguous. This CDR3 is 16 amino acids long. From germline, CDR1 is SGHRS and CDR2 YFSETQ. Between the trimmed V and J ends, which lost 6 bases and 3 bases, there was a span of 20 bases. CDR3 DNA sequence: TGCGCCAGCACCCAACGTACCGCTCAAAGGACAGATACGCAGTATTTT. It encodes CASTQRTAQRTDTQYF.

This clone was detected only a few times. This rearrangement joins TRBV2 to TRBJ1-1, with D possibly TRBD1 on 6 matching bases. Trimming cost V 1 base and J 0 bases, with 9 bases left between them. This CDR3 is 15 amino acids long. Looked up from germline, CDR1 is SNHLY and CDR2 is FYNNEI. This chain's CDR3 is CASSEEGGLNTEAFF. CDR3 coding DNA: TGTGCCAGCAGTGAAGAGGGGGGCCTGAACACTGAAGCTTTCTTT. The full variable domain, with the rest looked up from reference TRBV2 and TRBJ1-1, is EPEVTQTPSHQVTQMGQEVILRCVPISNHLYFYWYRQILGQKVEFLVSFYNNEISEKSEIFDDQFSVERPDGSNFTLKIRSTKLEDSAMYFCASSEEGGLNTEAFFGQGTRLTVV.

This chain links TRBV14 with TRBJ2-2; 11 nucleotides line up with TRBD1. From germline, CDR1 is SGHDN and CDR2 FVKESK. J was trimmed by 3 bases and V by 2 bases; bases with no gene match: 5. This CDR3 is 17 amino acids long. The CDR3 nucleotides read TGTGCCAGCAGCCAATACGGGGGACAGGGGGACACCGGGGAGCTGTTTTTT. Residues: CASSQYGGQGDTGELFF.

The chain employs TRBV27 and TRBJ1-5, with TRBD1 as a possible D gene (5 bases). This CDR3 comprises 16 residues. Germline assignment: CDR1 MNHEY and CDR2 SMNVEV (reference sequence). V lost 2 bases to trimming and J lost 0 bases, with 11 bases between them. The CDR3 sequence: CASSLKGPYSNQPQHF. In nucleotides, the CDR3 is TGTGCCAGCAGTTTAAAGGGACCCTATAGCAATCAGCCCCAGCATTTT.

This chain links TRBV7-9 with TRBJ1-6; a weak D match, TRBD1 (5 bases). The CDR3 totals 13 residues. Germline CDR1 SEHNR, CDR2 FQNEAQ (reference sequence). Trimming stripped 5 bases from V and 7 bases from J, with 9 bases between. This CDR3 is CASSPRQNSPLHF. CDR3 nucleotide sequence: TGTGCCAGCAGCCCAAGACAGAATTCACCCCTCCACTTT.

The table lists this clone with a count of one. This rearrangement joins TRBV5-1 to TRBJ2-1; TRBD2 matches at 7 bases. The junction had 7 bases not matched to a gene; V was cut back by 4 bases and J by 6 bases. The CDR3 is made up of 14 amino acids. The germline CDR1 and CDR2 sequences are SGHRS and YFSETQ. The CDR3 nucleotides are TGCGCCAGCAGCCTGAGCGGGAAACTCAATGAGCAGTTCTTC. It encodes CASSLSGKLNEQFF.

Here the CDR3 reads CASSLGRSTDTQYF. Here the CDR3 DNA reads TGCGCCAGCAGCTTGGGACGGTCCACAGATACGCAGTATTTT. The chain is built from TRBV5-1 and TRBJ2-3; D not resolved. V lost 0 bases to trimming and J lost 2 bases, with 7 bases between them. The CDR3 length is 14 residues. Germline values: CDR1 SGHRS, CDR2 YFSETQ.

This chain joins TRBV4-2 and TRBJ2-7; 7 nucleotides agree with TRBD2. V was pared by 4 bases and J by 3 bases, with 3 bases of the junction left unmatched. Germline V CDR1 and CDR2: LGHNA, YNFKEQ. The CDR3 totals 13 residues. CDR3 sequence: CASSRGLDYEQYF. Written as DNA, the CDR3 is TGTGCCAGCAGCCGCGGACTAGACTACGAGCAGTACTTC.

The CDR3 is CASSYKETQYF. The CDR3 DNA is TGTGCCAGCAGCTACAAAGAGACCCAGTACTTC. The chain has TRBV7-8 and TRBJ2-5; D is uncertain. Germline lookup yields CDR1 SGHVS and CDR2 FQNEAQ. V was shortened by 4 bases and J by 3 bases, with 3 bases between the two germline ends. The CDR3 has 11 amino acids.

V gene TRBV2 combines with J gene TRBJ2-2; 8 nucleotides line up with TRBD2. The germline gives CDR1 SNHLY, CDR2 FYNNEI. The CDR3 has 14 residues. V lost 0 bases, J lost 8 bases, and 2 bases stayed unmatched. CDR3 protein: CASSEAQRGGELFF. The CDR3 coding sequence is TGTGCCAGCAGTGAAGCGCAGCGGGGGGGGGAGCTGTTTTTT.

The chain uses TRBV18 and TRBJ2-5, with TRBD1 matching 9 bases. Germline assignment: CDR1 KGHSH and CDR2 LQKENI. This CDR3 region has 15 residues. V was pared by 3 bases and J by 5 bases, with 7 bases of the junction left unmatched. The CDR3 reads CASSPVYRGHETQYF. As DNA, the CDR3 is TGTGCCAGCTCACCGGTCTACAGGGGGCACGAGACCCAGTACTTC.

This clone appeared a single time. CDR3 coding DNA: TGCGCCAGCAGTGACCCCGGACAGAATGAAAAACTGTTTTTT. Translating it yields CASSDPGQNEKLFF. This chain joins TRBV10-1 and TRBJ1-4, with D possibly matching TRBD1 (6 bases). CDR1 and CDR2 from the germline V gene are WNHNN and SYGVQD (reference sequence). V was clipped by 3 bases and J by 5 bases, with 10 bases between them. This CDR3 is built from 14 residues.